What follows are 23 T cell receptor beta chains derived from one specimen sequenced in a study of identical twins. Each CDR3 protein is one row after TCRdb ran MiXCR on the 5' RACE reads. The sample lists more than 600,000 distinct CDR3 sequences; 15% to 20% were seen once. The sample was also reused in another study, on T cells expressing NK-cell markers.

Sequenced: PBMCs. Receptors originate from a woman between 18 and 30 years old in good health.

In DNA, the CDR3 is TGTGCCATCAGTAATGGAATGGAGACCCAGTACTTC. Protein sequence: CAISNGMETQYF. The V and J genes are TRBV10-3 and TRBJ2-5, with unresolved D. CDR1 and CDR2 from the germline V gene are ENHRY and SYGVKD. The CDR3 is 12 residues long. The V and J ends lost 5 bases and 5 bases respectively, with 9 bases between them.

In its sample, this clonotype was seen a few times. CDR3 protein: CASSQLLGSAETQYF. CDR3 DNA: TGTGCCAGCAGCCAACTTCTCGGGAGCGCGGAGACCCAGTACTTC. This chain connects TRBV7-8 to TRBJ2-5; D is perhaps TRBD2 (6 bases). Germline lookup yields CDR1 SGHVS and CDR2 FQNEAQ. V lost 5 bases, J lost 5 bases, and 18 bases lay in between. The CDR3 covers 15 residues. Drawing the rest from reference TRBV7-8 and TRBJ2-5, the complete variable domain is GAGVSQSPRYKVAKRGQDVALRCDPISGHVSLFWYQQALGQGPEFLTYFQNEAQLDKSGLPSDRFFAERPEGSVSTLKIQRTQQEDSAVYLCASSQLLGSAETQYFGPGTRLLVL.

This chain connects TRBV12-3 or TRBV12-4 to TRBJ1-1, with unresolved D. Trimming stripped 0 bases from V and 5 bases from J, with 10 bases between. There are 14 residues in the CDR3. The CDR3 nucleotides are TGTGCCAGCAGTTTAGCTGTCAGCGGAACTGAAGCTTTCTTT. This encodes CASSLAVSGTEAFF.

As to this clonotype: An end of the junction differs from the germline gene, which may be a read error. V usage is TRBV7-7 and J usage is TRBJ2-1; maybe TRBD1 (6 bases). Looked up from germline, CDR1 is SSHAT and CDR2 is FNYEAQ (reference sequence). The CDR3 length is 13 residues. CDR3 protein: CASSHRVLGEQFF. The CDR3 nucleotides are TGTGCTAGCAGCCACAGGGTTTTGGGTGAGCAGTTCTTC.

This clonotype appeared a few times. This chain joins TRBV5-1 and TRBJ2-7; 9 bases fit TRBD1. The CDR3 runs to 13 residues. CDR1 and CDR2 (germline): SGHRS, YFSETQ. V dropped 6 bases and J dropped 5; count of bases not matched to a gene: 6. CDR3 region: CASTGTGIHEQYF. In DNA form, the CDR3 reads TGCGCCAGCACAGGGACAGGGATCCACGAGCAGTACTTC.

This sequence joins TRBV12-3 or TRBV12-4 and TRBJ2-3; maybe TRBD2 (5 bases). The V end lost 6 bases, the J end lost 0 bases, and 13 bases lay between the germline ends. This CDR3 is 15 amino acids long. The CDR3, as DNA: TGTGCCAGCAGCCCTTATCGGACTAGCACAGATACGCAGTATTTT. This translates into CASSPYRTSTDTQYF.

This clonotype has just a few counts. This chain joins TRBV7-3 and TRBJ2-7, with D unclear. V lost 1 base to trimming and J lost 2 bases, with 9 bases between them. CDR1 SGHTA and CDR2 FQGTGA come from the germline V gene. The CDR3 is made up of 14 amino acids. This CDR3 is CASSLMDGPYEQYF. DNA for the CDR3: TGTGCCAGCAGCTTAATGGACGGCCCCTACGAGCAGTACTTC.

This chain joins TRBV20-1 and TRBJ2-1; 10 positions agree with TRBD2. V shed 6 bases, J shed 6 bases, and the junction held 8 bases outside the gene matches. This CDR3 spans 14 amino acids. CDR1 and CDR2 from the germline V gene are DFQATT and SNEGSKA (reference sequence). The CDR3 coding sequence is TGCAGTGCGGGTAGCGGGAGGAACAGCAATGAGCAGTTCTTC. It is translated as CSAGSGRNSNEQFF.

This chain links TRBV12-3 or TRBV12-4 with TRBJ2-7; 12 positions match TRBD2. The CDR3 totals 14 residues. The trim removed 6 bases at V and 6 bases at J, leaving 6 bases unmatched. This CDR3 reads CASSPLAGGLEQYF. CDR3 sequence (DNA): TGTGCCAGCAGCCCCCTAGCGGGGGGGCTCGAGCAGTACTTC.

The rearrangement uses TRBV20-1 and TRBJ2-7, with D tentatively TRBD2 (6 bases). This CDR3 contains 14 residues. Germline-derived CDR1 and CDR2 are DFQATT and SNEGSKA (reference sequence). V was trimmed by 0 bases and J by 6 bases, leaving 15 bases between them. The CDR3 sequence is CSARDTAGPGEQYF. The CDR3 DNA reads TGCAGTGCTAGAGATACGGCGGGGCCGGGCGAGCAGTACTTC.

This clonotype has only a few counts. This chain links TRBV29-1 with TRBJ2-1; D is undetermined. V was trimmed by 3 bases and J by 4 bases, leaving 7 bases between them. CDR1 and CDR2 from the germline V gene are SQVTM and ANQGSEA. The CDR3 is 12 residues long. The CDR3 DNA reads TGCAGCGTTGACTTGCATTACAATGAGCAGTTCTTC. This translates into CSVDLHYNEQFF.

The CDR3 DNA reads TGCAGTGCTCCTAGCGGGAGAGGCGATACGCAGTATTTT. Translating gives CSAPSGRGDTQYF. The gene calls are TRBV20-1 and TRBJ2-3; 10 bases agree with TRBD2. Germline-derived CDR1 and CDR2 are DFQATT and SNEGSKA (reference sequence). The CDR3 has 13 amino acids. The junction had 5 bases not matched to a gene; V was cut back by 5 bases and J by 6 bases.

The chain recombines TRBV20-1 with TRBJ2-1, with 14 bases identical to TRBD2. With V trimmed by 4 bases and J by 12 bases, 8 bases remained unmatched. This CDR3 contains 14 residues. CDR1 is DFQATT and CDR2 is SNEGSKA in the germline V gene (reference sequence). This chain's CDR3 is CSAKGTSGRSGQFF. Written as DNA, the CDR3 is TGCAGTGCTAAGGGGACTAGCGGGAGATCGGGGCAGTTCTTC.

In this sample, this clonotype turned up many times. CDR3 region: CASSFRTSGSYEQYF. The CDR3 DNA follows: TGTGCCAGCAGTTTTCGGACTAGCGGCTCCTACGAGCAGTACTTC. The chain employs TRBV12-3 or TRBV12-4 and TRBJ2-7; 10 bases are shared with TRBD2. The CDR3 runs 15 residues. V shed 3 bases and J 0 bases; nucleotides not matched to a gene: 2.

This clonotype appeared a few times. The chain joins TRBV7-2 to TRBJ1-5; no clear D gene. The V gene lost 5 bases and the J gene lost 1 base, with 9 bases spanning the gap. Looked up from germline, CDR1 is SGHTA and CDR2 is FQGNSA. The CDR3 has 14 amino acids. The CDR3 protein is CASSRQLSNQPQHF. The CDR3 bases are TGTGCCAGCAGCCGCCAGCTGAGCAATCAGCCCCAGCATTTT. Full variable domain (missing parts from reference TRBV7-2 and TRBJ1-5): GAGVSQSPSNKVTEKGKDVELRCDPISGHTALYWYRQSLGQGLEFLIYFQGNSAPDKSGLPSDRFSAERTGGSVSTLTIQRTQQEDSAVYLCASSRQLSNQPQHFGDGTRLSIL.

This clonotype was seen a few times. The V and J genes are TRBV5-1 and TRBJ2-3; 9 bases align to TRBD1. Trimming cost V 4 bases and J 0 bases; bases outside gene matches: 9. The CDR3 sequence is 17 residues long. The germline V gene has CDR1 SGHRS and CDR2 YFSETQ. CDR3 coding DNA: TGCGCCAGCAGCCCCGGGACAGGGACCCCTAGCACAGATACGCAGTATTTT. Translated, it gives CASSPGTGTPSTDTQYF.

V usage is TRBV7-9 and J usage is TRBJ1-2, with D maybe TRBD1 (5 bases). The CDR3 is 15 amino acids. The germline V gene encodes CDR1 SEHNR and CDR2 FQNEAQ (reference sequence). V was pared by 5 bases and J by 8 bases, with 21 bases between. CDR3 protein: CASSPFGGNALGYTF. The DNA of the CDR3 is TGTGCCAGCAGCCCCTTCGGGGGGAACGCTTTGGGCTACACCTTC. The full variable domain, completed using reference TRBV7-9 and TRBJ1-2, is DTGVSQNPRHKITKRGQNVTFRCDPISEHNRLYWYRQTLGQGPEFLTYFQNEAQLEKSRLLSDRFSAERPKGSFSTLEIQRTEQGDSAMYLCASSPFGGNALGYTFGSGTRLTVV.

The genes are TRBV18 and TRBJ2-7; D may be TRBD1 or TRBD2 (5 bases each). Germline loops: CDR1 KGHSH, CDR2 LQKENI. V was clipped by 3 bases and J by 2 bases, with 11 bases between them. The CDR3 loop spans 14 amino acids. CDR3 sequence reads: CASSPGTLAYEQYF. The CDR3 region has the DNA TGTGCCAGCTCACCCGGGACGTTAGCCTACGAGCAGTACTTC.

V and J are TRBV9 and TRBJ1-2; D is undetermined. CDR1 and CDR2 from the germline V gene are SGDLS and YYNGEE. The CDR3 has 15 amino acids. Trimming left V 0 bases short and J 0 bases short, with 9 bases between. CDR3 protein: CASSVGSKANYGYTF. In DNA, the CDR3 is TGTGCCAGCAGCGTAGGTAGTAAGGCTAACTATGGCTACACCTTC.

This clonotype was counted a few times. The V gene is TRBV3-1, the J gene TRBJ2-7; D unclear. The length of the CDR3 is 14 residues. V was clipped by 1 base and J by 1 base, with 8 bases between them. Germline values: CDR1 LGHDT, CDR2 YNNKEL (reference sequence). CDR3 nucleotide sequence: TGTGCCAGCAGCCAAGTGGAAACATCCTACGAGCAGTACTTC. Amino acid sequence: CASSQVETSYEQYF.

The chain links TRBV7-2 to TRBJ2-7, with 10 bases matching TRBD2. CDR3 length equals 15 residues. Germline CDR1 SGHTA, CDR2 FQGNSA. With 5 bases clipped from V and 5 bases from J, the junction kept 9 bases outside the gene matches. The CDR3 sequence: CASSAQSGRADEQYF. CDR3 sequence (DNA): TGTGCCAGCAGCGCCCAGAGCGGGAGGGCCGACGAGCAGTACTTC.

In nucleotides, the CDR3 is TGTGCCACCAGCAGCTCAGGGGGCGCGGGTGAAGCTTTCTTT. It yields the protein CATSSSGGAGEAFF. The chain links TRBV15 to TRBJ1-1; 8 bases match TRBD1. Unmatched junction bases numbered 7, after V lost 3 bases and J lost 7 bases. CDR3 length equals 14 residues. From germline, CDR1 is LNHNV and CDR2 YYDKDF (reference sequence).

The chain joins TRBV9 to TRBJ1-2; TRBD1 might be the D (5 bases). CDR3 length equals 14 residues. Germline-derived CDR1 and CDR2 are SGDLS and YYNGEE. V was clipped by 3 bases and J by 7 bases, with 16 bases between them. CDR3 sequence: CASSARLGLGGYTF. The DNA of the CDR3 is TGTGCCAGCAGCGCCCGGTTGGGGCTTGGTGGCTACACCTTC.